This T cell receptor beta chain was captured in a study of T cell repertoires in cytomegalovirus infection. This clonotype was detected ten times or more. Using its own MiXCR run on the reads, TCRdb lists one record per CDR3 protein. The table shows 150,000 to 200,000 distinct CDR3 sequences, with around an eighth occurring only once. Per the germline V gene, CDR1 is SGHVS and CDR2 is FNYEAQ. The CDR3 consists of 18 residues. V dropped 4 bases and J dropped 0; count of bases not matched to a gene: 8. The specimen was PBMCs. The TCR originated in a human donor in good health (CMV status not recorded). Some clones in this sample may be carry-over from other donors' samples. V gene TRBV7-6 combines with J gene TRBJ2-1; TRBD2 matches at 11 bases. The CDR3 protein is CASSSRLAGPPSYNEQFF. CDR3 bases: TGTGCCAGCAGCTCCCGACTAGCGGGGCCTCCCTCCTACAATGAGCAGTTCTTC.